This TCR beta chain was identified in a study of CD8+ T cells in alopecia areata. General study results and limits: On tofacitinib, scalp and blood still held many of the expanded lesional clones.

Extraction and reverse transcription of RNA yielded cDNA as the sequencing template. Profiled with immunoSEQ multiplex PCR; TCRdb holds only in-frame clones, not every one. The profile shows approximately 200,000 clones, about 60% of them singletons. Sample treatment: oral pan-JAK inhibitor, 5-10 mg twice daily. The table lists this clone with a few counts. The target antigen is unknown. This clonotype originated in a human donor with alopecia areata. The source was CD4+ T cells sorted from blood, collected at week 4, from a patient treated with tofacitinib.

This CDR3 reads CASSPVKQGGTEAFF. The CDR3 bases are TGTGCCAGCTCACCAGTGAAGCAGGGTGGCACTGAAGCTTTCTTT. The genes are TRBV18 and TRBJ1-1, with a possible D match to TRBD1 (5 bases). V lost 2 bases, J lost 4 bases, and 14 bases lay in between. CDR3 size: 15 residues. CDR1 KGHSH and CDR2 LQKENI come from the germline V gene.